Each of the 10 T cell receptor beta chains below was sequenced from the same sample in a study of T-cell reconstitution after alpha-beta-depleted transplantation in children listed by TCRdb under 2016. Library preparation used PCR. The sequencer listed for this sample is Illumina HiSeq 2500. Molecular barcoding was employed in the preparation of TCR libraries, with unique molecular identifiers being used to normalize TCRbeta repertoire quantification. Using fastp at Q25 and MiXCR, TCRdb reprocessed the public reads and kept productive beta chains. Each record represents a unique CDR3 protein, reported with the most common genes and DNA among its rows. This sample holds about half a million distinct CDR3 sequences; around 12% were observed only once. The top ten clonotypes cover around 5.8% of the sample. Specimen: PBMCs from the stem cell graft donor, collected from the stem cell graft. The receptor source for this set is a human donor who donated a stem cell graft to a child with combined immunodeficiency.

The rearrangement uses TRBV6-1 and TRBJ2-5, with D tentatively TRBD1 (6 bases). The CDR3 is 15 residues long. The germline V and J ends were trimmed by 8 bases and 5 bases, with 21 bases remaining between them. The germline CDR1 and CDR2 sequences are MNHNS and SASEGT. CDR3 nucleotides: TGTGCCAGCCTGACCAAGCCAGGGGTCGGGGAGACCCAGTACTTC. Amino acids: CASLTKPGVGETQYF.

The CDR3 DNA follows: TGTGCCAGCAGCCCACCGGGACTGGGGACTGAAGCTTTCTTT. Amino acids: CASSPPGLGTEAFF. This chain connects TRBV4-2 to TRBJ1-1; maybe TRBD1 (5 bases). Between the trimmed V and J ends, which lost 4 bases and 5 bases, there was a span of 14 bases. This CDR3 has 14 amino acids. CDR1 is LGHNA and CDR2 is YNFKEQ in the germline V gene.

This clonotype was detected ten times or more. J is TRBJ2-3 and V is TRBV12-3 or TRBV12-4, with 11 bases fitting TRBD2. The trim removed 6 bases at V and 4 bases at J, leaving 6 bases unmatched. The CDR3 loop spans 15 amino acids. Here the CDR3 reads CASSYSGGGSDTQYF. CDR3 nucleotides: TGTGCCAGCAGCTATAGCGGGGGGGGGTCAGATACGCAGTATTTT.

In its sample, this clonotype was seen many times. The rearrangement uses TRBV12-3 or TRBV12-4 and TRBJ2-7; D may be TRBD2 (6 bases). V was trimmed by 4 bases and J by 0 bases, leaving 10 bases between them. The CDR3 has 14 residues. The CDR3 region has the DNA TGTGCCAGCAGTTACGGCGGGGTCTCCTACGAGCAGTACTTC. This gives the protein CASSYGGVSYEQYF.

This clonotype was observed at least ten times. The chain employs TRBV9 and TRBJ2-5; D remains unclear. Germline V gene lookup returns CDR1 SGDLS and CDR2 YYNGEE. The CDR3 extends over 14 amino acids. The ends were cut back, 0 bases at V and 2 bases at J, with 8 bases in the middle. This chain's CDR3 is CASSVDQAQETQYF. In DNA form, the CDR3 reads TGTGCCAGCAGCGTAGATCAAGCGCAAGAGACCCAGTACTTC.

There are many counts of this clonotype. This chain links TRBV5-6 with TRBJ2-3; TRBD2 aligns across 7 bases. The V and J ends lost 3 bases and 6 bases, in that order; junction bases with no gene match: 10. Germline V CDR1 and CDR2: SGHDT, YYEEEE. The CDR3 loop spans 15 amino acids. The CDR3 sequence: CASSSRVGGPDTQYF. CDR3 in DNA: TGTGCCAGCAGCTCTAGGGTGGGAGGGCCTGATACGCAGTATTTT.

The J gene is TRBJ2-3, the V gene TRBV4-2, with 11 bases identical to TRBD2. Trimming removed 3 bases from V and 4 bases from J; junction bases left unmatched: 12. The germline V gene encodes CDR1 LGHNA and CDR2 YNFKEQ. This CDR3 has 18 amino acids. Written as DNA, the CDR3 is TGTGCCAGCAGCCACCGTCCGCCGACTAGCGGGGAGGCAGATACGCAGTATTTT. Its protein is CASSHRPPTSGEADTQYF.

This clonotype was detected a few times. This chain uses TRBV12-3 or TRBV12-4 with TRBJ1-1; D gene ambiguous. CDR3 size: 13 residues. Trimming left V 1 base short and J 6 bases short, with 9 bases between. The CDR3, as DNA: TGTGCCAGCAGTTTAGTAGTGGCAGCTGAAGCTTTCTTT. This translates into CASSLVVAAEAFF.

The chain employs TRBV4-1 and TRBJ2-2; tentative D call: TRBD2 (6 bases). This CDR3 contains 18 residues. Trimming cost V 0 bases and J 4 bases, with 18 bases left between them. Germline V gives CDR1 MGHRA, CDR2 YSYEKL. The CDR3 DNA reads as TGCGCCAGCAGCCAAGAAACCCCGGGGGAGGCTGGCACCGGGGAGCTGTTTTTT. Translation: CASSQETPGEAGTGELFF.

Many counts were recorded for this clonotype. The chain recombines TRBV7-9 with TRBJ2-1; 8 positions agree with TRBD2. Losses at the gene ends were 5 bases for V and 9 bases for J; bases not matched to a gene: 9. Germline V gene lookup returns CDR1 SEHNR and CDR2 FQNEAQ (reference sequence). The CDR3 runs to 14 residues. The CDR3 spells CASSRPGLDSEQFF. In DNA, the CDR3 is TGTGCCAGCAGCCGTCCGGGACTAGACTCTGAGCAGTTCTTC.